The 5 T cell receptor beta chains below all came from one sample that was sequenced in a study of CD8+ T cells in alopecia areata. Following RNA extraction, reverse transcription yielded cDNA that acted as the sequencing template. Sequencing was performed with immunoSEQ multiplex PCR; in TCRdb, only in-frame clones are kept and a portion is missing. The sample holds around 300,000 clones; roughly 63% are singletons and the top ten take 0.75% to 0.95%. As for treatment: oral pan-JAK inhibitor, 5-10 mg twice daily. Sequencing used CD4+ T cells sorted from blood, obtained around week 52, from a patient treated with tofacitinib. These receptors all stem from a human donor with alopecia areata.

This clone appeared a few times. V and J are TRBV13 and TRBJ1-5; 7 nucleotides agree with TRBD1. The trim removed 2 bases at V and 7 bases at J, leaving 2 bases unmatched. This CDR3 contains 13 residues. Germline V gene sequence: CDR1 PRHDT, CDR2 FYEKMQ (reference sequence). DNA of the CDR3: TGTGCCAGCAGCTTACCAGGGGGACAGCCCCAGCATTTT. Its translation is CASSLPGGQPQHF.

This clone was seen only a few times. The sample carries other DNA sequences with the same CDR3. The chain uses TRBV10-3 and TRBJ2-3; D gene unclear. Germline values: CDR1 ENHRY, CDR2 SYGVKD. V was clipped by 3 bases and J by 4 bases, with 5 bases between them. The CDR3 has 12 amino acids. CDR3 bases: TGTGCCATCAGTGAATCCTCAGATACGCAGTATTTT. Protein sequence: CAISESSDTQYF.

The rearrangement links TRBV5-1 to TRBJ2-7; perhaps TRBD1 as D (5 bases). Germline assignment: CDR1 SGHRS and CDR2 YFSETQ. This CDR3 is 14 amino acids long. V lost 0 bases to trimming and J lost 2 bases, with 9 bases between them. Here the CDR3 DNA reads TGCGCCAGCAGCTTGGAACCGGACACCTACGAGCAGTACTTC. Its protein is CASSLEPDTYEQYF.

The chain combines TRBV29-1 with TRBJ2-2; D is unresolved. In germline, CDR1 is SQVTM, CDR2 ANQGSEA. V lost 4 bases and J 4 bases, leaving 7 bases between the germline ends. This CDR3 is 12 amino acids long. CDR3 DNA: TGCAGCGTTGCGGCCGGCACCGGGGAGCTGTTTTTT. This encodes CSVAAGTGELFF.

The chain carries TRBV7-2 and TRBJ2-3; 7 positions match TRBD2. Germline V gene lookup returns CDR1 SGHTA and CDR2 FQGNSA. CDR3 length equals 16 residues. The V segment lost 5 bases and the J segment 2 bases; nucleotides outside the gene matches: 10. In DNA form, the CDR3 reads TGTGCCAGCAGCCCATACCGCCTAGCGGCCACAGATACGCAGTATTTT. Translation gives CASSPYRLAATDTQYF.